These 3 T cell receptor beta chains came from one sample sequenced in a study of long-term antiretroviral therapy in people with HIV. The run of the v3.0 immunoSEQ assay was at survey level. The table came from immunoSEQ multiplex PCR; TCRdb's copy has only in-frame clones and leaves some out. The data contain fewer than 20,000 clones, under 85% of them singletons. The material sequenced was unsorted PBMCs, taken 0.3 years after starting antiretroviral therapy. These receptors all come from a woman aged 45-65 years with HIV.

The V gene is TRBV7-9, the J gene TRBJ2-5; D remains ambiguous. CDR3 size: 13 residues. The V end lost 1 base, the J end lost 1 base, and 4 bases lay between the germline ends. The V gene's germline CDR1 is SEHNR and CDR2 FQNEAQ (reference sequence). The CDR3 coding sequence is TGTGCCAGCAGCTTAGTACCCCAAGAGACCCAGTACTTC. Translated, it gives CASSLVPQETQYF.

The rearrangement links TRBV7-8 to TRBJ2-2; the D is unclear. From germline, CDR1 is SGHVS and CDR2 FQNEAQ. The CDR3 consists of 16 residues. Trimming pared 6 bases from V and 2 bases from J, leaving 16 bases between. The CDR3 sequence is CASSRASLINTGELFF. Written as DNA, the CDR3 is TGTGCCAGCAGTCGGGCTTCGCTAATAAACACCGGGGAGCTGTTTTTT.

V is TRBV5-6 and J is TRBJ2-3; 8 bases align to TRBD2. The germline gives CDR1 SGHDT, CDR2 YYEEEE. V lost 0 bases, J lost 14 bases, and 2 bases stayed unmatched. The CDR3 consists of 11 residues. The CDR3 reads CASSLGTSRYF. CDR3 bases: TGTGCCAGCAGCTTGGGGACTAGCAGGTATTTT.